This TCR beta chain originates from a study of response to subunit inactivated influenza vaccine (dated by TCRdb to the late 2010s). Regarding the complete study: The study used deep quantitative T cell receptor repertoire profiling to track responses to a trivalent subunit inactivated influenza vaccine.

CDR1 and CDR2, looked up from the germline V gene (reference sequence), are DFQATT and SNEGSKA. Including cysteine and phenylalanine, the CDR3 has 15 amino acids. The only DNA kept is the CDR3, 45 bases in frame from the first base. V ends up 3 bases short and J 2 bases short, with an unmatched junction base count of 8. General findings and caveats noted by the study authors: It was suggested by the authors that each seasonal influenza vaccination may recruit only a limited number of new T cells.

The library came from RT-PCR. Sequenced on an Illumina HiSeq 2500. Using fastp trimming at Q25 and MiXCR clonotype assembly, TCRdb reanalyzed the public sequencing data and kept in-frame beta chains. Rows merge per CDR3 protein into single entries with the most common DNA and genes. This sample is represented by about 800,000 distinct CDR3 sequences; 21% of them were singletons. The ten largest clonotypes hold roughly 10% of the sample. Remarks on this clonotype: The target of this receptor is not known. Nothing much larger sits one base from this clone, and base qualities are not available.

The chain uses TRBV20-1 and TRBJ2-7, with 9 central nucleotides matching TRBD2. The receptor's source is a man in his fifties who received an inactivated influenza vaccine. Donor details come from another sample of the same person, matched by shared clones. The starting material was PBMCs from blood, obtained about 5 days after vaccination. CDR3 region: CSASSVSGRTYEQYF. In nucleotide form, the sequence is TGCAGTGCTAGTTCTGTAAGCGGGAGGACCTACGAGCAGTACTTC.